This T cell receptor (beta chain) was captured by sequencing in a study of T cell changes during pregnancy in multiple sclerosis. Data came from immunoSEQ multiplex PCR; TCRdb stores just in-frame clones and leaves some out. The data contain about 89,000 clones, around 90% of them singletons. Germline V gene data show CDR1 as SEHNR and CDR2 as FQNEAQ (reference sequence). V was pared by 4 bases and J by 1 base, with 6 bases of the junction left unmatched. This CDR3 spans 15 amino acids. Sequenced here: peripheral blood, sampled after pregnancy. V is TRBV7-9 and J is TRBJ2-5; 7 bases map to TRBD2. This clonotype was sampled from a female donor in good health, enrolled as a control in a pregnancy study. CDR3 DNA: TGTGCCAGCAGCTGGGGGACTACTGTCCAAGAGACCCAGTACTTC. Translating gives CASSWGTTVQETQYF.